This TCR beta chain was observed in a study of T-cell memory formation after mild COVID-19. Study results and limitations: Some clones that responded turned up in pre-infection memory, which suggests that cross-reactive memory joined in.

TCRdb used MiXCR to reprocess the 5' RACE reads, holding one entry per CDR3 protein. The table shows around 450,000 distinct CDR3 sequences, with around 19% occurring only once. This clonotype showed up just a few times. Its antigen is not known. The clonotype was recovered from an adult woman who had mild COVID-19 (a few samples of this study predate the infection). Cell type and time point are not known. The sample comprised PBMCs or a T cell subset sorted from them (not recorded which).

The CDR3 loop is CASSQFGTHTGELFF. The CDR3 DNA sequence: TGTGCCAGCAGCCAATTCGGGACGCACACCGGGGAGCTGTTTTTT. J is TRBJ2-2 and V is TRBV14; D is possibly TRBD1 or TRBD2 (5 bases each). Germline assignment: CDR1 SGHDN and CDR2 FVKESK. Trimming removed 2 bases from V and 3 bases from J, with 10 bases in between. This CDR3 has 15 amino acids.